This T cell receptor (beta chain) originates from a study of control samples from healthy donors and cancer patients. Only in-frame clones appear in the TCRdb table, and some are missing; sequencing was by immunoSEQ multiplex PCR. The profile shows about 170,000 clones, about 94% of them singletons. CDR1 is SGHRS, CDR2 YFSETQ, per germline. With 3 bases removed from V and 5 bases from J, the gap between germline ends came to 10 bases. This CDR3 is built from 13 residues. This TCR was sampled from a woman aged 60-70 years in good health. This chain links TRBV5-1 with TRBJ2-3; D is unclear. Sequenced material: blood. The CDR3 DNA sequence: TGCGCCAGCAGCTATGAGTTCGGAGATACGCAGTATTTT. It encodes CASSYEFGDTQYF.